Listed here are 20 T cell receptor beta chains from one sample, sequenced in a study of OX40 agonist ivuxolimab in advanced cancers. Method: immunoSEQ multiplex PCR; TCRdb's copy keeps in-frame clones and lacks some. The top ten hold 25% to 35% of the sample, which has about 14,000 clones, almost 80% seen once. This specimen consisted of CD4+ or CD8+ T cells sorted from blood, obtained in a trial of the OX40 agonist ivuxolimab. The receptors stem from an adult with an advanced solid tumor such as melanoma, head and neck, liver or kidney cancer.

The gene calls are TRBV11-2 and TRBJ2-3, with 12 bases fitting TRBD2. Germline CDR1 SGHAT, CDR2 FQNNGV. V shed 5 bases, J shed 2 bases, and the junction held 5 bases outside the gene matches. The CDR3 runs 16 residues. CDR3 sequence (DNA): TGTGCCAGCAGCGGGTGGACTAGCGGGGCCACAGATACGCAGTATTTT. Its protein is CASSGWTSGATDTQYF.

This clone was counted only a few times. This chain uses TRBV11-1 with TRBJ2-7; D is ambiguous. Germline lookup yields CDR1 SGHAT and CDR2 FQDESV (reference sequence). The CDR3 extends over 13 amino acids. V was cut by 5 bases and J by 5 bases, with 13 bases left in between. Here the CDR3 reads CASSQSGLHEQYF. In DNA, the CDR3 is TGTGCCAGCAGCCAGTCAGGTCTACACGAGCAGTACTTC. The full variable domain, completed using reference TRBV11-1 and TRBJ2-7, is EAEVAQSPRYKITEKSQAVAFWCDPISGHATLYWYRQILGQGPELLVQFQDESVVDDSQLPKDRFSAERLKGVDSTLKIQPAELGDSAMYLCASSQSGLHEQYFGPGTRLTVT.

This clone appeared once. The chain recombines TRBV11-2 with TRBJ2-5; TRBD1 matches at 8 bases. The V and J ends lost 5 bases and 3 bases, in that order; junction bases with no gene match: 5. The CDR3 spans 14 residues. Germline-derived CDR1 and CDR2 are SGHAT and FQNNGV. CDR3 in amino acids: CASSPWTGKETQYF. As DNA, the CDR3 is TGTGCCAGCAGCCCATGGACAGGGAAAGAGACCCAGTACTTC.

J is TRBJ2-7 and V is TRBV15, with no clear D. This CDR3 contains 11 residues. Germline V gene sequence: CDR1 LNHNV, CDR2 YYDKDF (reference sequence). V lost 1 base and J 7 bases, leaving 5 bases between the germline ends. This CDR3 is CATSRGIEQYF. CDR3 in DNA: TGTGCCACCAGCAGAGGGATAGAGCAGTACTTC.

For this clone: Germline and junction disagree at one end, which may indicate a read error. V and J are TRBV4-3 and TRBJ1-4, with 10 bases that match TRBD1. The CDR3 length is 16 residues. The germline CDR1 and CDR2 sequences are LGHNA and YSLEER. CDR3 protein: CASSQPTGGTNEKLLF. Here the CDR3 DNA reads TGCGCCAGCAGCCAACCGACAGGGGGCACTAATGAAAAACTGCTTTTT.

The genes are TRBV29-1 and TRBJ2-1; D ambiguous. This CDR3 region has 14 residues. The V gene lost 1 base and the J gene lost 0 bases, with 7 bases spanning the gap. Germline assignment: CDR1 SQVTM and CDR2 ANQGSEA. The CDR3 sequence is CSVEGRSSYNEQFF. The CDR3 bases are TGCAGCGTTGAAGGGCGGAGCTCCTACAATGAGCAGTTCTTC.

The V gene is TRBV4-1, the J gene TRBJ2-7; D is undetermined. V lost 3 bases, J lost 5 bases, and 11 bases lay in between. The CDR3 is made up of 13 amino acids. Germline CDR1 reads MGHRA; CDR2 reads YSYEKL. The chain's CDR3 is CASSHDSADEQYF. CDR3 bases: TGCGCCAGCAGCCACGACTCGGCGGACGAGCAGTACTTC.

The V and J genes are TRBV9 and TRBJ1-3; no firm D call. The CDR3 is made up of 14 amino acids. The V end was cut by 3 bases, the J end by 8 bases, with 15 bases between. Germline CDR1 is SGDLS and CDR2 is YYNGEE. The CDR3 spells CASSAEGIPDTIYF. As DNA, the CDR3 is TGTGCCAGCAGCGCTGAGGGCATTCCAGACACCATATATTTT.

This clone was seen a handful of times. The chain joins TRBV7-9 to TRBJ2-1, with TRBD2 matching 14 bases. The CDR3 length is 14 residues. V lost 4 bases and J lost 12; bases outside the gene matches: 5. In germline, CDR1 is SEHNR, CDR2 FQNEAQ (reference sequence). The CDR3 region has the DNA TGTGCCAGCAGCTCGGGACTAGCGGGAGACCCGCAGTTCTTC. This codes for CASSSGLAGDPQFF.

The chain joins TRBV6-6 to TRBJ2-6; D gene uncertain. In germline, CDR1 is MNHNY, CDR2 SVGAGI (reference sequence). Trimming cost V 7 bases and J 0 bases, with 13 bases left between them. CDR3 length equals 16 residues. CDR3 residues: CASNGLLSSGANVLTF. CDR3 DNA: TGTGCCAGCAACGGGTTATTGAGCTCTGGGGCCAACGTCCTGACTTTC.

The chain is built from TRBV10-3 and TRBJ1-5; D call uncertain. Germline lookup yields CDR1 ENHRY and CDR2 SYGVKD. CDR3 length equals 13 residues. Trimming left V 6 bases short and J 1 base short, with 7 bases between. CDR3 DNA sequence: TGTGCCATCAGCTCAAGAAGCAATCAGCCCCAGCATTTT. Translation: CAISSRSNQPQHF.

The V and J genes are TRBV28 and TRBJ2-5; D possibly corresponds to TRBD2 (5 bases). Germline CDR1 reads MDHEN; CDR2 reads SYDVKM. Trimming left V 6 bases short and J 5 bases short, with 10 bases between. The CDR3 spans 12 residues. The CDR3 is CASSLARETQYF. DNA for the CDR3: TGTGCCAGCAGCCTAGCTCGGGAGACCCAGTACTTC.

The CDR3: CASSRKYITANYGYTF. CDR3 DNA sequence: TGTGCCAGCAGCCGAAAGTACATTACAGCTAACTATGGCTACACCTTC. The chain carries TRBV5-6 and TRBJ1-2; D is ambiguous. V lost 4 bases and J 0 bases, leaving 16 bases between the germline ends. The length of the CDR3 is 16 residues. Germline values: CDR1 SGHDT, CDR2 YYEEEE.

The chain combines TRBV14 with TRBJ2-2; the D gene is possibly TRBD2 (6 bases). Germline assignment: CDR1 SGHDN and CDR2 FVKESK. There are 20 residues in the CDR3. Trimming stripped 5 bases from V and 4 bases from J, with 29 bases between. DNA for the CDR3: TGTGCCAGCAGCAAACCTCCAGGACTACATACTGTGCTGGGCACCGGGGAGCTGTTTTTT. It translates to CASSKPPGLHTVLGTGELFF.

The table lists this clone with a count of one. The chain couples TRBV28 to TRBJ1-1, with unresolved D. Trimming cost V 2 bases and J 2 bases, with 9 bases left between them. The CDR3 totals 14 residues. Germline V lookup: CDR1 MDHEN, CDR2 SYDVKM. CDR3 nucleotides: TGTGCCAGCAGTTTAACGGAGGTTAACACTGAAGCTTTCTTT. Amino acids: CASSLTEVNTEAFF.

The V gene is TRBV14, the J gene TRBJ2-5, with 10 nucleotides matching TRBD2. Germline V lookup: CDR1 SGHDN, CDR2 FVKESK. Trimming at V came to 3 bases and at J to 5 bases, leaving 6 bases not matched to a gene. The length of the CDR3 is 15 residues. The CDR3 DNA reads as TGTGCCAGCAGCCAGCCAGCGGGAGGGCCGGAGACCCAGTACTTC. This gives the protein CASSQPAGGPETQYF.

CDR3 in DNA: TGTGCCACCAGCAGAGTCAGGGGGCTCTATGGCTACACCTTC. Translation gives CATSRVRGLYGYTF. The V and J genes are TRBV15 and TRBJ1-2, with 8 bases matching TRBD1. This CDR3 spans 14 amino acids. Germline trimming cut 1 base from V and 4 bases from J; bases unmatched to any gene: 2. The germline CDR1 and CDR2 sequences are LNHNV and YYDKDF (reference sequence).

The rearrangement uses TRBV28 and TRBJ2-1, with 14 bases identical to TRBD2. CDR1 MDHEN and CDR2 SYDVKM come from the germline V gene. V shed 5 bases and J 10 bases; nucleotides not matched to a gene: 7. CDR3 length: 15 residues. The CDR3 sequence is CASSPGLAGVMEQFF. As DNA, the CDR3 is TGTGCCAGCAGTCCGGGACTAGCGGGAGTTATGGAGCAGTTCTTC.

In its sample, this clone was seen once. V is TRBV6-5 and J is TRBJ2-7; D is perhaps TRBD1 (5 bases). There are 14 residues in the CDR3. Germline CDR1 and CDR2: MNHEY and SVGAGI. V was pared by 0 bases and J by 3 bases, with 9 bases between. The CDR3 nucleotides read TGTGCCAGCAGTTACTCGCAGGGAATCTACGAGCAGTACTTC. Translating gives CASSYSQGIYEQYF.

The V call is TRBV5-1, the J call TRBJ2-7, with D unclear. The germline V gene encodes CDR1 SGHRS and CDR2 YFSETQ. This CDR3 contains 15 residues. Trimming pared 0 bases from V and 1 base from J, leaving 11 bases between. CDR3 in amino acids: CASSLEPGASYEQYF. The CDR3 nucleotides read TGCGCCAGCAGCTTGGAACCGGGCGCTTCCTACGAGCAGTACTTC.